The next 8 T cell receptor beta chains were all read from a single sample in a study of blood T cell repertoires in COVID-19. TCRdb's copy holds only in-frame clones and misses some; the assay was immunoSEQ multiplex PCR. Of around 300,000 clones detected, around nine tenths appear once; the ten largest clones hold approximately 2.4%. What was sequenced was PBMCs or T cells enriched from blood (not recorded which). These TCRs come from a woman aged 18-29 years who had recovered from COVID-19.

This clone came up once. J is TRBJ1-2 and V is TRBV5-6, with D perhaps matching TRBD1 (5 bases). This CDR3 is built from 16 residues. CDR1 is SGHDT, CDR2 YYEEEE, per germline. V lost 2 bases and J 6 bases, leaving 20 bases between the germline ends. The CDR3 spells CASSFRGGGGENGYTF. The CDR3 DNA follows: TGTGCCAGCAGCTTCCGAGGTGGCGGGGGAGAAAATGGCTACACCTTC.

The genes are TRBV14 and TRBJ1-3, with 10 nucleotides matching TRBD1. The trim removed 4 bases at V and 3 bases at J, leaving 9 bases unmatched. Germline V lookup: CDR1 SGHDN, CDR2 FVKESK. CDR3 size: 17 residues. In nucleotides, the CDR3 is TGTGCCAGCAGCCCACTACCGGGACAGGGGTTTGGAAACACCATATATTTT. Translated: CASSPLPGQGFGNTIYF. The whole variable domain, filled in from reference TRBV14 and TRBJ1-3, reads EAGVTQFPSHSVIEKGQTVTLRCDPISGHDNLYWYRRVMGKEIKFLLHFVKESKQDESGMPNNRFLAERTGGTYSTLKVQPAELEDSGVYFCASSPLPGQGFGNTIYFGEGSWLTVV.

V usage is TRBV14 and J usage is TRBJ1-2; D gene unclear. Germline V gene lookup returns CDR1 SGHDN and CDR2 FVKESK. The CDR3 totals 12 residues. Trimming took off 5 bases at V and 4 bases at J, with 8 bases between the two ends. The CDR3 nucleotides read TGTGCCAGCAGCTATAGAAGCTATGGCTACACCTTC. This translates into CASSYRSYGYTF.

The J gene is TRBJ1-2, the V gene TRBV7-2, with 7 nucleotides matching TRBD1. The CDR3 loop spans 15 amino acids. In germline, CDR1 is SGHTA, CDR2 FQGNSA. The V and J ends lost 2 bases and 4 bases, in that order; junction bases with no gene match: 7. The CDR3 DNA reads TGTGCCAGCAGCTTAAGGACAGGAAACGCCTATGGCTACACCTTC. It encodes CASSLRTGNAYGYTF.

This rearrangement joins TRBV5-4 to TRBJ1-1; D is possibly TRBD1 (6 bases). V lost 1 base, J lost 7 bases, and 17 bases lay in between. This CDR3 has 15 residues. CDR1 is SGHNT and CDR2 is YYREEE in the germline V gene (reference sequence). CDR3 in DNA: TGTGCCAGCAGCTTGCCCCTGACAGGCGCTAATGAAGCTTTCTTT. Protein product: CASSLPLTGANEAFF.

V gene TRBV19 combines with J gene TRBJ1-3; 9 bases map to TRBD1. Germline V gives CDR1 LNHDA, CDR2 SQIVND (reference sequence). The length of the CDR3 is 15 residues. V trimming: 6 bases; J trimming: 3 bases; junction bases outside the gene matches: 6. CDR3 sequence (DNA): TGTGCCAGTAGCCCCCGGGACAGGGTTGGAAACACCATATATTTT. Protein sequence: CASSPRDRVGNTIYF.

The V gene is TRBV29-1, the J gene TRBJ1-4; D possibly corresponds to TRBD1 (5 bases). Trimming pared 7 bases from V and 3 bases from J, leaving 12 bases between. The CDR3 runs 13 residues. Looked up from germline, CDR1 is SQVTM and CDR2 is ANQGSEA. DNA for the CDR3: TGCAGCGCTGGAAGGGGCCCTAATGAAAAACTGTTTTTT. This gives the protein CSAGRGPNEKLFF.

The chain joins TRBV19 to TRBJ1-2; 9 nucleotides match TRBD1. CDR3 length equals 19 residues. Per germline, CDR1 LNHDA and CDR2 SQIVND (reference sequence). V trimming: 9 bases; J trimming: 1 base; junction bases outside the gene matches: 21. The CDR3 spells CASSPLAGTGKPRNYGYTF. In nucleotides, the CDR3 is TGTGCCAGCAGCCCCCTCGCCGGGACAGGGAAGCCCCGTAACTATGGCTACACCTTC.